This T cell receptor (beta chain) was identified in a study of blood T cell repertoires in COVID-19. Study context: Spain, Italy and the United States supplied samples that represented acute and convalescent COVID-19.

There are 16 residues in the CDR3. CDR1 ENHRY and CDR2 SYGVKD come from the germline V gene. V lost 3 bases to trimming and J lost 5 bases; unmatched junction nucleotides: 5. Data came from immunoSEQ multiplex PCR; TCRdb stores just in-frame clones and leaves some out. The sample has a few hundred thousand clones; 80% to 90% are singletons. The sequence came from a woman aged 40 to 49 with acute COVID-19. Sequencing input: PBMCs or T cells enriched from blood (not recorded which). The gene calls are TRBV10-3 and TRBJ2-2, with 11 nucleotides matching TRBD2. CDR3 coding DNA: TGTGCCATCAGTGATTTAGTAGCGGGAGGGACCGGGGAGCTGTTTTTT. Its translation is CAISDLVAGGTGELFF.